This T cell receptor beta chain was sequenced in a study of post-analysis software for immune sequencing data. Study in general: The courses of disease that were included comprised relapsing-remitting, secondary progressive and progressive-relapsing multiple sclerosis.

The CDR3 sequence is 15 residues long. Germline CDR1 and CDR2: LGHNA and YNFKEQ. The V end lost 0 bases, the J end lost 6 bases, and 12 bases lay between the germline ends. This clonotype was detected a few times. The antigen remains unidentified. TCR beta libraries were prepared from cDNA with unique molecular identifiers. TCRdb redid the calling of the PCR reads with MiXCR, one entry per CDR3 protein. The data hold approximately 260,000 distinct CDR3 sequences, with 36% observed a single time. Study results and caveats: Same-batch preparations were strongly co-clustered by F measure. In patients, TRBV5-6, TRBV5-1 and TRBV20-1 belonged to several TRBV segments found more frequently than in controls.

The sequence was obtained from a girl between 5 and 17 years old with multiple sclerosis. Sequences were obtained from blood. J is TRBJ2-1 and V is TRBV4-2; D is undetermined. The CDR3: CASSQDQKTLNEQFF. CDR3 DNA: TGTGCCAGCAGCCAAGATCAGAAGACCCTCAATGAGCAGTTCTTC.